This T cell receptor (beta chain) comes out of a study of siplizumab effects on memory and regulatory T cells. This CDR3 spans 14 amino acids. V lost 1 base to trimming and J lost 2 bases, with 9 bases between them. CDR1 is LNHDA, CDR2 SQIVND, per germline (reference sequence). TCRdb's copy holds only in-frame clones and misses some; the assay was immunoSEQ multiplex PCR. The profile shows more than 85,000 clones, roughly nine tenths of them singletons. The chain is built from TRBV19 and TRBJ2-7; D gene unclear. The sequence was obtained from a human donor in good health. The specimen was Tregs sorted from blood. This CDR3 is CASSIAGTAYEQYF. The CDR3, as DNA: TGTGCCAGTAGTATAGCAGGCACAGCCTACGAGCAGTACTTC. Full variable domain (rest looked up from reference TRBV19 and TRBJ2-7): DGGITQSPKYLFRKEGQNVTLSCEQNLNHDAMYWYRQDPGQGLRLIYYSQIVNDFQKGDIAEGYSVSREKKESFPLTVTSAQKNPTAFYLCASSIAGTAYEQYFGPGTRLTVT.